The clone carrying this TCR beta chain was found many times. This sample was taken from a study of T cells after somatic rescue of genetic block. Repertoires were generated with immunoSEQ multiplex PCR, while TCRdb's copy carries only in-frame clones and drops some. In the table there are 14,000 to 15,000 clones, about 72% of which are singletons. Trimming cost V 5 bases and J 2 bases, with 18 bases left between them. The CDR3 totals 17 residues. CDR1 and CDR2 (germline): SNHLY, FYNNEI. Material: peripheral blood mononuclear cells (PBMCs). This chain uses TRBV2 with TRBJ2-2; D gene uncertain. This clonotype was sampled from a man aged 18 to 30. The CDR3 region has the DNA TGTGCCAGCAGTAGGAGTCGTATCCCCTTAAACACCGGGGAGCTGTTTTTT. Translated, it gives CASSRSRIPLNTGELFF.